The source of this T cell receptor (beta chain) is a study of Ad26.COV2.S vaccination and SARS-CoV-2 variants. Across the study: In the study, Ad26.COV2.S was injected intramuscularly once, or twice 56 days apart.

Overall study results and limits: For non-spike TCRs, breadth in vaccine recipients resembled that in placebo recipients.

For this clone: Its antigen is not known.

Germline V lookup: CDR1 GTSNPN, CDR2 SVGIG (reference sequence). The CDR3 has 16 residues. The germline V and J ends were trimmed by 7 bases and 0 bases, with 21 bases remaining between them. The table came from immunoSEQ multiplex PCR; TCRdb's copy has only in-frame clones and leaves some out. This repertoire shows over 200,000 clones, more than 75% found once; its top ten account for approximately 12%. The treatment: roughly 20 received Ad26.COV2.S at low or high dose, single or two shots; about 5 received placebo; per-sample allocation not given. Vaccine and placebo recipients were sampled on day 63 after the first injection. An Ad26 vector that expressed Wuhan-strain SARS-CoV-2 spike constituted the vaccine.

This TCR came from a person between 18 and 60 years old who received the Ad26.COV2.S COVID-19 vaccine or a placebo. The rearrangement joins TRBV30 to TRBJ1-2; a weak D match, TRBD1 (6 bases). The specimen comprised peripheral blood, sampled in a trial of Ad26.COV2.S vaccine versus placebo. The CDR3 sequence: CALLDTGRVTNYGYTF. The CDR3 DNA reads TGTGCCTTACTAGATACAGGGAGGGTCACTAACTATGGCTACACCTTC.